This TCR beta chain is drawn from a study of blood T cells in healthy people across ages. This clonotype was seen a handful of times. As yet, its antigen is unknown. This CDR3 region has 15 residues. Germline-derived CDR1 and CDR2 are MNHEY and SMNVEV (reference sequence). V lost 2 bases and J lost 1, with 11 bases in between. Study results and limitations: PBMCs were not sorted, which prevented a conclusive comparison of naive versus antigen-experienced cells.

Researchers report isolating at least 7 million PBMCs per sample. With a J-beta primer mix and a sample-barcoded 5' primer, a second PCR ran about 7 to 11 cycles. TCRdb independently ran MiXCR on the 5' RACE reads; one entry per CDR3 protein. The repertoire holds about 720,000 distinct CDR3 sequences, more than 20% seen once, with roughly 3.5% in the top ten. The data also belong to a second study, concerning T cells of mothers and their children. From that study: Samples came from a few healthy Caucasian mothers and their six children. Using approximately 1.6 ug per 15 ul, all extracted RNA underwent cDNA synthesis.

The source material was blood. This clonotype originated in a boy younger than 18 in good health. The rearrangement uses TRBV27 and TRBJ2-5, with D possibly being TRBD2 (6 bases). The DNA of the CDR3 is TGTGCCAGCAGTTTACTTGGAGGGGCCCAAGAGACCCAGTACTTC. Translation: CASSLLGGAQETQYF.